This T cell receptor (beta chain) comes out of a study of PD-L1 blockade in urothelial cancer. Whole-study context: Bladder-origin urothelial cancer in males covered about 90% of the 29 patients. Researchers found blood samples held a median of roughly 140,000 T cells.

Samples were collected from each patient before treatment and during treatment. Each patient gave between 1 and 8 of them in total. In its sample, this clone was seen many times. The CDR3 is made up of 13 amino acids. Trimming stripped 3 bases from V and 7 bases from J, with 12 bases between. Germline-derived CDR1 and CDR2 are MDHEN and SYDVKM. TCRdb keeps only in-frame clones here, not all; method: immunoSEQ multiplex PCR. This table has tens of thousands of clones, 60% to 85% appearing once. Sequencing used PBMCs, obtained around atezolizumab (anti-PD-L1) treatment. The clonotype was recovered from a man in his 70s with urothelial cancer. The chain combines TRBV28 with TRBJ1-2, with TRBD1 as a possible D gene (6 bases). The CDR3 loop is CASSLGGQSGYTF. DNA of the CDR3: TGTGCCAGCAGTTTGGGCGGACAGAGTGGCTACACCTTC.